The 5 T cell receptor beta chains below all came from one sample that was sequenced in a study of human T cells and chemical hapten exposure. Each CDR3 protein gets one entry after TCRdb re-called the RACE reads with MiXCR. The top ten hold about 8.7% of the sample, which has approximately 320,000 distinct CDR3 sequences, about 5% seen once. Described time point: pre-sensitization, week 0. Treatment noted: therapeutic diphenylcyclopropenone sensitization with weekly scalp DPC. Sequenced here: whole blood, sampled in connection with sensitization to the hapten diphenylcyclopropenone (DPC). These receptor sequences come from a woman between 18 and 30 years old with alopecia areata. Some clones in this sample may be carry-over from other donors' samples.

This clonotype occurred a few times. The rearrangement joins TRBV2 to TRBJ1-5; 7 nucleotides align to TRBD1. The germline gives CDR1 SNHLY, CDR2 FYNNEI. This CDR3 has 15 residues. V lost 6 bases to trimming and J lost 3 bases; unmatched junction nucleotides: 8. The CDR3 DNA reads as TGTGCCAGCAGCAACCAGGGACAGCCCAATCAGCCCCAGCATTTT. Protein product: CASSNQGQPNQPQHF. Looking up the rest from reference TRBV2 and TRBJ1-5 gives the full variable domain: EPEVTQTPSHQVTQMGQEVILRCVPISNHLYFYWYRQILGQKVEFLVSFYNNEISEKSEIFDDQFSVERPDGSNFTLKIRSTKLEDSAMYFCASSNQGQPNQPQHFGDGTRLSIL.

This clonotype was seen only a few times. The rearrangement uses TRBV29-1 and TRBJ2-5, with TRBD1 identical over 8 bases. With V trimmed by 6 bases and J by 4 bases, 7 bases remained unmatched. Germline CDR1 is SQVTM and CDR2 is ANQGSEA. CDR3 length equals 13 residues. CDR3 nucleotide sequence: TGCAGCGTGGGACAGGACGACTCAGAGACCCAGTACTTC. This translates into CSVGQDDSETQYF.

The rearrangement joins TRBV5-4 to TRBJ1-1; TRBD1 matches 7 bases. Germline trimming cut 4 bases from V and 10 bases from J; bases unmatched to any gene: 19. This CDR3 comprises 16 residues. Germline V gene data show CDR1 as SGHNT and CDR2 as YYREEE (reference sequence). The CDR3, as DNA: TGTGCCAGCAGCCCACATCCGGGATATGTGGCAGGGGGAGCTTTCTTT. It specifies CASSPHPGYVAGGAFF.

This clonotype was found a few times. This rearrangement joins TRBV28 to TRBJ1-6; D possibly corresponds to TRBD1 (6 bases). The CDR3 consists of 17 residues. Germline assignment: CDR1 MDHEN and CDR2 SYDVKM. V lost 5 bases, J lost 7 bases, and 21 bases lay in between. In nucleotides, the CDR3 is TGTGCCAGCAGTCCCCGACTGCGCACAGGGACGAATTCACCCCTCCACTTT. Its protein is CASSPRLRTGTNSPLHF.

This rearrangement joins TRBV29-1 to TRBJ2-2, with 10 bases that match TRBD2. Germline CDR1 SQVTM, CDR2 ANQGSEA. Trimming took 7 bases from V and 1 from J; bases not matched to a gene: 3. The CDR3 sequence is 14 residues long. The CDR3 loop is CSARLAGNTGELFF. In nucleotides, the CDR3 is TGCAGCGCGCGACTAGCGGGGAACACCGGGGAGCTGTTTTTT.